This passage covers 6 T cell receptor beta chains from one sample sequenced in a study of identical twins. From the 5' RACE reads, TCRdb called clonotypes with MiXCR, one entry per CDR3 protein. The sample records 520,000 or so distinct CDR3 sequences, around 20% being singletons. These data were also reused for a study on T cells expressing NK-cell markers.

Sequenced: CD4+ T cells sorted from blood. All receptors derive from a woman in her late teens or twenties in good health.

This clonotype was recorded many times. CDR3: CASSRDRLGEQYF. The CDR3 coding sequence is TGCGCCAGCAGTCGGGACAGGCTGGGCGAGCAGTACTTC. The chain uses TRBV10-1 and TRBJ2-7; 8 bases are a match to TRBD1. Unmatched junction bases numbered 6, after V lost 5 bases and J lost 6 bases. The CDR3 spans 13 residues. Germline V gene sequence: CDR1 WNHNN, CDR2 SYGVQD (reference sequence).

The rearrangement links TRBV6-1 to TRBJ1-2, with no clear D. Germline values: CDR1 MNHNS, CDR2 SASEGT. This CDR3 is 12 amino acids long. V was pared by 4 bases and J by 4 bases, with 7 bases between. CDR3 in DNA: TGTGCCAGCAGTGCAGGATTCTATGGCTACACCTTC. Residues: CASSAGFYGYTF.

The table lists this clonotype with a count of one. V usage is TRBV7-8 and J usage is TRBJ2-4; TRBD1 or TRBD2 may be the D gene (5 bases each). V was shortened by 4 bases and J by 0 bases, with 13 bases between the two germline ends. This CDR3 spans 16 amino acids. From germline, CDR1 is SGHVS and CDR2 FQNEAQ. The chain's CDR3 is CASSSRLGVAKNIQYF. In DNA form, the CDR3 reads TGTGCCAGCAGCTCGAGGTTGGGGGTAGCCAAAAACATTCAGTACTTC.

CDR3 amino acids: CASSEQGESYEQYF. CDR3 nucleotides: TGTGCCAGCAGTGAGCAGGGGGAATCCTACGAGCAGTACTTC. The chain carries TRBV2 and TRBJ2-7; 7 positions match TRBD1. The CDR3 runs to 14 residues. J was trimmed by 1 base and V by 3 bases; bases with no gene match: 3. CDR1 and CDR2 (germline): SNHLY, FYNNEI. Filled out from reference TRBV2 and TRBJ2-7, the complete variable domain reads EPEVTQTPSHQVTQMGQEVILRCVPISNHLYFYWYRQILGQKVEFLVSFYNNEISEKSEIFDDQFSVERPDGSNFTLKIRSTKLEDSAMYFCASSEQGESYEQYFGPGTRLTVT.

This chain's CDR3 is CASSLLAGGPETQYF. The CDR3 DNA reads TGTGCCAGCAGCTTACTAGCGGGAGGGCCTGAGACCCAGTACTTC. The J gene is TRBJ2-5, the V gene TRBV7-2, with 12 bases that match TRBD2. Germline assignment: CDR1 SGHTA and CDR2 FQGNSA. V gave up 2 bases and J gave up 5 bases; unmatched junction bases: 3. The CDR3 extends over 15 amino acids.

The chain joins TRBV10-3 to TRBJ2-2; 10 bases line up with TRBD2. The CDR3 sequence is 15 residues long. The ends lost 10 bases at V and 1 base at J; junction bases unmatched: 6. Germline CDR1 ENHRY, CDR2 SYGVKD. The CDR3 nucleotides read TGTGCCACCCCTAGGACTAGCGGGAACACCGGGGAGCTGTTTTTT. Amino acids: CATPRTSGNTGELFF.